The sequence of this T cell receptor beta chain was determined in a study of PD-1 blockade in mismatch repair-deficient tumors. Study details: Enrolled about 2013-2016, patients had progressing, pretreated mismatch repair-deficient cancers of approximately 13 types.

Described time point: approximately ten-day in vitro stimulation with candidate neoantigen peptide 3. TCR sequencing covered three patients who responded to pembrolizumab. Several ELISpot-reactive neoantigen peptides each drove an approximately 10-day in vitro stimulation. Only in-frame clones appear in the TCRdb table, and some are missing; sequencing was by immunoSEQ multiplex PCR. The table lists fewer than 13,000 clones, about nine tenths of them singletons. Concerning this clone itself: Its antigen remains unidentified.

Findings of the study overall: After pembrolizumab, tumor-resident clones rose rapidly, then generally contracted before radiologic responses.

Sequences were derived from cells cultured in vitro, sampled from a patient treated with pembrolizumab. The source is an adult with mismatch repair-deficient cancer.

Here the CDR3 reads CASSLAPGTGQNFHEQYF. The CDR3 coding sequence is TGTGCCAGCAGCTTGGCCCCAGGGACAGGGCAAAATTTCCACGAGCAGTACTTC. The V and J genes are TRBV5-6 and TRBJ2-7; 9 positions match TRBD1. Trimming cost V 0 bases and J 5 bases; bases outside gene matches: 15. The CDR3 is made up of 18 amino acids. Per germline, CDR1 SGHDT and CDR2 YYEEEE.